The text below deals with one TCR beta chain. The antigen is unknown. With 60 Vbeta and 13 Jbeta primers, the PCR was carried out. Repertoires were generated with immunoSEQ multiplex PCR, while TCRdb's copy carries only in-frame clones and drops some. The sample lists more than 90,000 clones, over 60% occurring once. The data derive from a study of cytomegalovirus exposure and HLA in healthy donors. Study as a whole: From HLA-typed donors, an early data release held around 80 million unique TCRs.

The length of the CDR3 is 16 residues. V gave up 5 bases and J gave up 4 bases; unmatched junction bases: 11. The germline V gene has CDR1 MDHEN and CDR2 SYDVKM. Study-level findings and limits: Previous analysis showed most TCR beta V segments were productive about 87% or about 30% of the time.

The sequence was collected from a woman aged 25 to 39 in good health and CMV-seronegative. Input material: PBMCs. This rearrangement joins TRBV28 to TRBJ2-7, with 10 bases that match TRBD1. The CDR3 DNA follows: TGTGCCAGCAGTCCAGCCACCGGGACAGGGGTATACGAGCAGTACTTC. It encodes CASSPATGTGVYEQYF.